The 9 T cell receptor beta chains reported below all come from one sample, sequenced in a study of lymphopenia after photon versus proton radiotherapy (dated by TCRdb to the late 2010s). The library was produced with the immunoSEQ multiplex PCR assay. TCRdb took this table from immuneACCESS and kept in-frame rearrangements with V and J called. Such tables lack part of the clones; where checked against another copy, unresolved V genes explain under half of the gap, and the rest is unexplained. For this sample there are some 41,000 clones; about 86% appear just once. The top ten constitute about a tenth of the sample. The source material was peripheral blood, sampled from a patient treated with proton-based radiotherapy. The receptors derive from a woman in her 70s with pancreatic cancer. Some clones in this sample may be carry-over from other donors' samples.

This chain uses TRBV28 with TRBJ1-4; D perhaps matches TRBD1 (5 bases). CDR1 is MDHEN and CDR2 is SYDVKM in the germline V gene. This CDR3 spans 16 amino acids. V was trimmed by 5 bases and J by 4 bases, leaving 17 bases between them. CDR3 coding DNA: TGTGCCAGCAGTATAGGGCCGAGGGACCTTAATGAAAAACTGTTTTTT. It specifies CASSIGPRDLNEKLFF.

CDR3 DNA sequence: TGTGCCAGCAGTGCCGCTCTTCCTCATGGCTACACCTTC. Its translation: CASSAALPHGYTF. V and J are TRBV28 and TRBJ1-2; D is ambiguous. V was cut by 5 bases and J by 6 bases, with 13 bases left in between. The CDR3 consists of 13 residues. Germline loops: CDR1 MDHEN, CDR2 SYDVKM.

The CDR3 loop is CASSLSPRNTGELFF. CDR3 nucleotides: TGTGCCAGCAGTTTATCGCCTCGGAACACCGGGGAGCTGTTTTTT. This sequence joins TRBV27 and TRBJ2-2; D is ambiguous. CDR3 size: 15 residues. V lost 0 bases and J lost 1, with 6 bases in between. CDR1 MNHEY and CDR2 SMNVEV come from the germline V gene (reference sequence).

This clone was detected only once. J is TRBJ2-6 and V is TRBV5-1, with D possibly TRBD1 on 6 matching bases. The germline V and J ends were trimmed by 4 bases and 2 bases, with 10 bases remaining between them. The germline CDR1 and CDR2 sequences are SGHRS and YFSETQ. This CDR3 has 15 amino acids. For the CDR3, the DNA is TGCGCCAGCAGCGACGGGACACCTGGGGCCAACGTCCTGACTTTC. Encoded protein: CASSDGTPGANVLTF.

This CDR3 is CASSIVGTASNQPQHF. The CDR3 DNA reads TGTGCCAGTAGTATAGTGGGAACAGCTAGCAATCAGCCCCAGCATTTT. The genes are TRBV19 and TRBJ1-5; D remains ambiguous. Germline values: CDR1 LNHDA, CDR2 SQIVND (reference sequence). CDR3 length equals 16 residues. Trimming removed 1 base at V and 0 bases at J, with 10 bases between.

V gene TRBV2 combines with J gene TRBJ1-2, with D perhaps TRBD1 (6 bases). The CDR3 is made up of 14 amino acids. CDR1 is SNHLY, CDR2 FYNNEI, per germline. V lost 2 bases and J 7 bases, leaving 14 bases between the germline ends. Here the CDR3 reads CASSENPGAGGYTF. In DNA, the CDR3 is TGTGCCAGCAGTGAAAACCCGGGGGCGGGTGGCTACACCTTC.

The V call is TRBV7-9, the J call TRBJ1-1, with D maybe TRBD1 (6 bases). CDR3 length: 14 amino acids. Germline V gene data show CDR1 as SEHNR and CDR2 as FQNEAQ (reference sequence). V was cut by 5 bases and J by 4 bases, with 14 bases left in between. CDR3 sequence reads: CASSIRGSLTEAFF. The CDR3 DNA sequence: TGTGCCAGCAGCATCAGGGGCAGCCTCACTGAAGCTTTCTTT.

This clone was recorded a few times. The chain uses TRBV6-4 and TRBJ2-5; 7 bases map to TRBD2. Per germline, CDR1 MRHNA and CDR2 SNTAGT. The CDR3 contains 12 residues. The V and J ends lost 9 bases and 9 bases, in that order; junction bases with no gene match: 10. The CDR3 DNA sequence: TGTGCCAGGTCTAGCGGTAAGAGACCCCAGTACTTC. Its translation is CARSSGKRPQYF.

The V gene is TRBV30, the J gene TRBJ2-3; possibly TRBD2 for D (5 bases). Germline CDR1 and CDR2: GTSNPN and SVGIG (reference sequence). The ends were cut back, 2 bases at V and 7 bases at J, with 10 bases in the middle. The CDR3 is 12 amino acids. CDR3 protein: CAWSNAGNTQYF. The CDR3 nucleotides read TGTGCCTGGAGTAACGCCGGGAATACGCAGTATTTT.